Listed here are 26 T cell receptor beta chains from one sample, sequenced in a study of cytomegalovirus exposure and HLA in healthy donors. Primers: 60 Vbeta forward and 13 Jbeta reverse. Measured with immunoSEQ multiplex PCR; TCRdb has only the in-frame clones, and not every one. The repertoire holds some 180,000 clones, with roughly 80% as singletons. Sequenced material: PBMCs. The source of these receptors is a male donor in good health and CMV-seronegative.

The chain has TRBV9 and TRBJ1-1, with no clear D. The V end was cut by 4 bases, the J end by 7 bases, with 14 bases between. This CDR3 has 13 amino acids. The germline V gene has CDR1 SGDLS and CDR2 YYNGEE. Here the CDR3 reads CASSPSPGDEAFF. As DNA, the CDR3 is TGTGCCAGCAGCCCGAGCCCCGGAGATGAAGCTTTCTTT.

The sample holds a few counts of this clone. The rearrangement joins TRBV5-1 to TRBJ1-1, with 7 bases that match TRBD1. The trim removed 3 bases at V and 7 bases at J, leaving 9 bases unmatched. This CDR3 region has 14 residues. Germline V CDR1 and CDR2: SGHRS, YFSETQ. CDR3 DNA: TGCGCCAGCAGCTCCGCGATAACAGGGGATGAAGCTTTCTTT. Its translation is CASSSAITGDEAFF.

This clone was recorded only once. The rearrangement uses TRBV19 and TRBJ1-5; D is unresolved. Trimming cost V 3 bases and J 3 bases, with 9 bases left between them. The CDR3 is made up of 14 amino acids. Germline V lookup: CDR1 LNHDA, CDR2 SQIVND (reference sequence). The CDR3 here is CASSILGDNQPQHF. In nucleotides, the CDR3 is TGTGCCAGTAGTATCTTAGGAGACAATCAGCCCCAGCATTTT.

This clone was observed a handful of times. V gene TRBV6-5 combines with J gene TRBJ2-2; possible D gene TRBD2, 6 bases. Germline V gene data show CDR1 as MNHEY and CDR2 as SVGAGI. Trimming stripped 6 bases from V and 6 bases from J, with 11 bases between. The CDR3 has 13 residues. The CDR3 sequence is CASSRRGPGELFF. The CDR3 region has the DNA TGTGCCAGCAGCCGGAGGGGCCCCGGGGAGCTGTTTTTT.

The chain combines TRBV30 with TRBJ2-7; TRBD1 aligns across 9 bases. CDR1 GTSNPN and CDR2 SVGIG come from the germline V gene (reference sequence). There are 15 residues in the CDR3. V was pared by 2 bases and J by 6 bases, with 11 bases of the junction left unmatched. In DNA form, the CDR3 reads TGTGCCTGGAGTACGGGACAGGGATTATTAGGCGAGCAGTACTTC. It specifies CAWSTGQGLLGEQYF.

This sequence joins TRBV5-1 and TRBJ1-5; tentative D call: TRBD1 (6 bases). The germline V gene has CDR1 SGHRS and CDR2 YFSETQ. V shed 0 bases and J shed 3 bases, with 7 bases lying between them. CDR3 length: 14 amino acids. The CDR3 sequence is CASSLGTDNQPQHF. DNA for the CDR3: TGCGCCAGCAGCTTGGGGACAGACAATCAGCCCCAGCATTTT.

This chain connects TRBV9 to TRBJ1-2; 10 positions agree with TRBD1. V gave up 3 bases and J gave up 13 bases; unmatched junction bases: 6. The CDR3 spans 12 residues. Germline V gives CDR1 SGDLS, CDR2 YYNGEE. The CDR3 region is CASSGKDRGSTF. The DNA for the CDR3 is TGTGCCAGCAGCGGGAAGGACAGGGGGAGCACCTTC.

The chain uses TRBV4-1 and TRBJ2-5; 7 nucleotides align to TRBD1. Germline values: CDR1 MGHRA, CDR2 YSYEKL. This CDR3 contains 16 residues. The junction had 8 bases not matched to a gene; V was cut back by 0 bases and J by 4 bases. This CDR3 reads CASSQDKRGPRETQYF. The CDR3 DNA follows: TGCGCCAGCAGCCAAGACAAAAGGGGGCCTAGAGAGACCCAGTACTTC.

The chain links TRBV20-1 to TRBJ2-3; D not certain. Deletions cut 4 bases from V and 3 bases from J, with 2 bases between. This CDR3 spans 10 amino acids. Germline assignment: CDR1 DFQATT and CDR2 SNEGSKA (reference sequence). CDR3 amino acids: CSAITDTQYF. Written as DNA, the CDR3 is TGCAGTGCTATAACAGATACGCAGTATTTT.

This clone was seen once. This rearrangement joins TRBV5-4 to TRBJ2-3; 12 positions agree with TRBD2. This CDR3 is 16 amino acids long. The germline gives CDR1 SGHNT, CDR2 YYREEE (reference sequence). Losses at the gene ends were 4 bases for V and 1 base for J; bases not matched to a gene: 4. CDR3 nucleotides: TGTGCCAGCAGCCATCGACTAGCGGGGGGCACAGATACGCAGTATTTT. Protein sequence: CASSHRLAGGTDTQYF.

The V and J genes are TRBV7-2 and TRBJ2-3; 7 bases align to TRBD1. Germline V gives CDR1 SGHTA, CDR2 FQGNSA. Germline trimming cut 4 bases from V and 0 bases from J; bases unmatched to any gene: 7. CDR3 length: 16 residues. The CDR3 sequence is CASSSRGGTSTDTQYF. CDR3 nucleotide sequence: TGTGCCAGCAGCTCCCGAGGGGGCACGAGCACAGATACGCAGTATTTT.

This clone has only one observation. The CDR3 loop reads CASGEDRGPLYNEQFF. DNA of the CDR3: TGTGCTAGTGGTGAAGACAGGGGCCCCCTCTACAATGAGCAGTTCTTC. This chain uses TRBV12-5 with TRBJ2-1, with 8 bases aligning to TRBD1. The V and J ends lost 5 bases and 3 bases, in that order; junction bases with no gene match: 9. Per the germline V gene, CDR1 is LGHNT and CDR2 is FRNRAP. The CDR3 is made up of 16 amino acids.

The CDR3 bases are TGTGCCAGCAGTGTAACAGGGACCGGGGAGCTGTTTTTT. Its protein product is CASSVTGTGELFF. This chain joins TRBV6-1 and TRBJ2-2; possible D gene TRBD1, 6 bases. V was trimmed by 4 bases and J by 5 bases, leaving 8 bases between them. The CDR3 loop spans 13 amino acids. Germline loops: CDR1 MNHNS, CDR2 SASEGT.

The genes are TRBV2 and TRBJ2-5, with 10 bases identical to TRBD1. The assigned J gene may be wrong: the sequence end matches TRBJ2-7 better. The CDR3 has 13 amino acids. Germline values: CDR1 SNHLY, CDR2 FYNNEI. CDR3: CASGGQGAYEQYF. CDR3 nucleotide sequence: TGTGCCAGCGGCGGACAGGGGGCCTACGAGCAGTACTTC.

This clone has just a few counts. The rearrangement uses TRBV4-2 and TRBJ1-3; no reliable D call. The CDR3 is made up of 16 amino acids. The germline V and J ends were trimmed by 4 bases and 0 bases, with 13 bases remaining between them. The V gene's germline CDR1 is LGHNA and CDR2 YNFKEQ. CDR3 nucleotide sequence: TGTGCCAGCAGCCGTGAGGTCGAGGGCTCTGGAAACACCATATATTTT. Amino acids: CASSREVEGSGNTIYF.

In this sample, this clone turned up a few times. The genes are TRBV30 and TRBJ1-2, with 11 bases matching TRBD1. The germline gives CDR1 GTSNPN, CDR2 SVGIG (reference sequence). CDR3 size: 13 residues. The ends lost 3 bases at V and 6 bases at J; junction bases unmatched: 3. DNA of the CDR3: TGTGCCTGGAGGGACAGGGGGCTCAATGGCTACACCTTC. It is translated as CAWRDRGLNGYTF.

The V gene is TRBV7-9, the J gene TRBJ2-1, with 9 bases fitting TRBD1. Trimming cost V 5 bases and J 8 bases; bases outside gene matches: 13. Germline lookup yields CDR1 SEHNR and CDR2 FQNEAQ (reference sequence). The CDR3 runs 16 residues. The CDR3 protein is CASSLSRDRALDEQFF. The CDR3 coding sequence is TGTGCCAGCAGCCTCAGCCGGGACAGGGCACTCGATGAGCAGTTCTTC.

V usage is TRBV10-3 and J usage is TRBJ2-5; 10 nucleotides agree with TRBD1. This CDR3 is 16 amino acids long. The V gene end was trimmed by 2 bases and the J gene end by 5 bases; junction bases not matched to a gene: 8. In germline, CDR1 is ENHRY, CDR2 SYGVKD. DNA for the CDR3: TGTGCCATCAGTGAGGCTGACAGGGGGCATTCGGAGACCCAGTACTTC. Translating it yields CAISEADRGHSETQYF.

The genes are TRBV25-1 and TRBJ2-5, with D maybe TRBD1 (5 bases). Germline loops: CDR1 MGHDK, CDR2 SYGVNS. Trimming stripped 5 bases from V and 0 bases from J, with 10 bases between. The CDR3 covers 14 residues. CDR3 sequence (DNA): TGTGCCAGCAGTTTTACCAGGGACCAAGAGACCCAGTACTTC. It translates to CASSFTRDQETQYF.

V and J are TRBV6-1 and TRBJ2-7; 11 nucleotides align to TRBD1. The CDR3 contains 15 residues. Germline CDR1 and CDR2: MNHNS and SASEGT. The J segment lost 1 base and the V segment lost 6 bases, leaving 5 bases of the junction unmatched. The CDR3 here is CASRSDRGRSYEQYF. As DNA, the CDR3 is TGTGCCAGCAGATCGGACAGGGGGCGATCCTACGAGCAGTACTTC.

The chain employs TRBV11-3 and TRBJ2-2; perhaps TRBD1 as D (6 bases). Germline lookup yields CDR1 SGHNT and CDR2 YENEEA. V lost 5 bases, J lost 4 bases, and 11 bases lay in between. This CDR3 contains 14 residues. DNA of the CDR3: TGTGCCAGCAGCCTACAGGGTTCCACCGGGGAGCTGTTTTTT. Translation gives CASSLQGSTGELFF. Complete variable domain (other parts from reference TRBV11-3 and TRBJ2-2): EAGVVQSPRYKIIEKKQPVAFWCNPISGHNTLYWYLQNLGQGPELLIRYENEEAVDDSQLPKDRFSAERLKGVDSTLKIQPAELGDSAVYLCASSLQGSTGELFFGEGSRLTVL.

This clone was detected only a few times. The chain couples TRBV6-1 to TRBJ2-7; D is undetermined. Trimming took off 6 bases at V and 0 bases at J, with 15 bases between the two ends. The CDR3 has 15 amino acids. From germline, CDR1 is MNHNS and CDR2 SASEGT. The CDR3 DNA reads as TGTGCCAGCAGGGATCCGGTACAGAGCTCCTACGAGCAGTACTTC. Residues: CASRDPVQSSYEQYF.

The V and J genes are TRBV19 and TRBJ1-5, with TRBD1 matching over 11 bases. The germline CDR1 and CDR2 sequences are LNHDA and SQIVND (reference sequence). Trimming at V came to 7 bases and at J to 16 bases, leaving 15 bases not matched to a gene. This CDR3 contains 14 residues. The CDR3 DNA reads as TGTGCCAGTACCCGGACAGGGGGCGGGAGTCTTCTACATTTT. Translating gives CASTRTGGGSLLHF.

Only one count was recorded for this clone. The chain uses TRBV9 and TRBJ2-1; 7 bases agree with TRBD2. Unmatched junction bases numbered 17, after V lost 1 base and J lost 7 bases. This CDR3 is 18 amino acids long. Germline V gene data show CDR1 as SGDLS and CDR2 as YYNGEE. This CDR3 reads CASSVLGGTDVSGNEQFF. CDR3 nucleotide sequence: TGTGCCAGCAGCGTACTCGGGGGGACCGATGTGTCTGGTAATGAGCAGTTCTTC.

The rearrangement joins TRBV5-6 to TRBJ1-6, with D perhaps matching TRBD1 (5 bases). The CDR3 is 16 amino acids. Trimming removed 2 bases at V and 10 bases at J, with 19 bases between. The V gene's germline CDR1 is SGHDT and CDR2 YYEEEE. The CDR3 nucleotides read TGTGCCAGCAGCTTTTCCATGGGGCGATTGGGATCACCCCTCCACTTT. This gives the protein CASSFSMGRLGSPLHF.

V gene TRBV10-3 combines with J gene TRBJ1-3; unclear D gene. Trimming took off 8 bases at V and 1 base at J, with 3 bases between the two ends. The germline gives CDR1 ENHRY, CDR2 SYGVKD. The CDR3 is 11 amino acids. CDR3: CAISSGNTIYF. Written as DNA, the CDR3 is TGTGCCATCTCGTCTGGAAACACCATATATTTT.